What follows is one T cell receptor beta chain and its context. Germline trimming cut 0 bases from V and 6 bases from J; bases unmatched to any gene: 0. CDR1 and CDR2 (germline): SGHTA, FQGTGA. CDR3 length: 15 amino acids. The sample is drawn from a study of T cell repertoires in cytomegalovirus infection. Background on the study: Public TCR beta signatures marked donors with CMV infection and the matching HLA.

Each CDR3 protein is one row after TCRdb ran MiXCR on the reads. The data contain fewer than 700,000 distinct CDR3 sequences, 20% to 25% of them seen just once; the ten biggest clones take up under 8.5%. The sequence was collected from a human donor in good health (CMV status not recorded). Some clones in this sample may be carry-over from other donors' samples. The sequenced sample consisted of CD8+ T cells from PBMCs. The chain links TRBV7-3 to TRBJ2-3, with 13 bases identical to TRBD2. The chain's CDR3 is CASSLTGLAGDTQYF. CDR3 sequence (DNA): TGTGCCAGCAGCTTAACGGGACTAGCGGGGGATACGCAGTATTTT.